This record covers a single TCR beta chain. Its matching antigen is unknown. These data originate in a study of cytomegalovirus exposure and HLA in healthy donors. Study overall: The approximately 700 first-cohort repertoires shared a platform with the roughly 130 validation repertoires, as reported in a later analysis. General observations from the study: Reportedly, cytomegalovirus status was diagnosed with high sensitivity and specificity. While the bulk of TCR sequences proved rare, some public TCRs turned up in many donors. Listed as cytomegalovirus-associated were over 150 TCR beta chains.

TCRdb's copy holds only in-frame clones and misses some; the assay was immunoSEQ multiplex PCR. The data hold around 150,000 clones, with approximately 82% observed a single time. Germline V gene lookup returns CDR1 SGHRS and CDR2 YFSETQ. The junction had 4 bases not matched to a gene; V was cut back by 4 bases and J by 3 bases. The CDR3 has 15 residues. The chain recombines TRBV5-1 with TRBJ2-7, with TRBD2 matching over 13 bases. The receptor's source is a man aged 30 to 39 in good health and CMV-seropositive. The sample taken for sequencing was PBMCs. CDR3 protein: CASSQTSGGNYEQYF. CDR3 nucleotide sequence: TGCGCCAGCAGCCAGACTAGCGGGGGGAACTACGAGCAGTACTTC.